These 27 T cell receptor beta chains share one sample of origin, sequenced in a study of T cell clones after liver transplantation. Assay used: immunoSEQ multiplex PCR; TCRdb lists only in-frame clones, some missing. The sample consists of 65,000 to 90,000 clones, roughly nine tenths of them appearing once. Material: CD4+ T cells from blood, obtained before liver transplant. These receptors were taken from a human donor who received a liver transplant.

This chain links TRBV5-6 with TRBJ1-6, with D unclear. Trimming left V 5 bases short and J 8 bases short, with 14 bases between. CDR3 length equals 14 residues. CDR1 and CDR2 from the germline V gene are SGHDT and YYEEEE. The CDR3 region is CASSLDIGDSPLHF. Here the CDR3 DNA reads TGTGCCAGCAGTCTCGATATCGGGGATTCACCCCTCCACTTT. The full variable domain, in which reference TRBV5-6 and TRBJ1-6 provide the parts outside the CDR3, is DAGVTQSPTHLIKTRGQQVTLRCSPKSGHDTVSWYQQALGQGPQFIFQYYEEEERQRGNFPDRFSGHQFPNYSSELNVNALLLGDSALYLCASSLDIGDSPLHFGNGTRLTVT.

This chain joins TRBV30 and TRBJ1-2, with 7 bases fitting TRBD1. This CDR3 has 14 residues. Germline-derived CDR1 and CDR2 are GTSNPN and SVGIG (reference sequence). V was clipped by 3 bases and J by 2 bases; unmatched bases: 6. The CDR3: CAWRRGQENYGYTF. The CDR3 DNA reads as TGTGCCTGGAGACGCGGACAGGAGAACTATGGCTACACCTTC.

The CDR3 loop reads CASSFDRGREEQYF. The CDR3 region has the DNA TGTGCCAGCAGCTTCGACAGGGGGCGGGAAGAGCAGTACTTC. The J gene is TRBJ2-7, the V gene TRBV7-9; 10 positions agree with TRBD1. The CDR3 covers 14 residues. Germline assignment: CDR1 SEHNR and CDR2 FQNEAQ (reference sequence). Germline trimming cut 3 bases from V and 7 bases from J; bases unmatched to any gene: 6.

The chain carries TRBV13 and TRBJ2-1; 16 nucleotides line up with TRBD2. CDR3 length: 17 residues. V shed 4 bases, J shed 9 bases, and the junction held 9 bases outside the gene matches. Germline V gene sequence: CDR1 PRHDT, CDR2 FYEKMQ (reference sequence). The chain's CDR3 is CASSSPGTSGRAFEQFF. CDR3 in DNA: TGTGCCAGCAGCTCCCCCGGGACTAGCGGGAGGGCCTTTGAGCAGTTCTTC.

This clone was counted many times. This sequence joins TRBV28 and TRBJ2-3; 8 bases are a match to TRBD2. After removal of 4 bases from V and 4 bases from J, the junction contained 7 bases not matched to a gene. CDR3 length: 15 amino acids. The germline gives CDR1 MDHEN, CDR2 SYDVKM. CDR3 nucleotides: TGTGCCAGCAGTTCCCCGAGCGGGAGTTCAGATACGCAGTATTTT. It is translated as CASSSPSGSSDTQYF.

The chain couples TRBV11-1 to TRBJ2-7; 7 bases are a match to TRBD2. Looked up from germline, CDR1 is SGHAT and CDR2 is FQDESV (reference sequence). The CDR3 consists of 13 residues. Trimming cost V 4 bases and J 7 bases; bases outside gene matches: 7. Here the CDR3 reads CASSSAQGLEQYF. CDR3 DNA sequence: TGTGCCAGCAGCTCCGCCCAGGGACTAGAGCAGTACTTC.

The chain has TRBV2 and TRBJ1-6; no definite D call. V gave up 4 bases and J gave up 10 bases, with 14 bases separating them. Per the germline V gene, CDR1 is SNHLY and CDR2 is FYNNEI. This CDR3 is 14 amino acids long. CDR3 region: CASSAELLPSPLHF. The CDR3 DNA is TGTGCCAGCAGTGCAGAATTACTGCCCTCACCCCTCCACTTT.

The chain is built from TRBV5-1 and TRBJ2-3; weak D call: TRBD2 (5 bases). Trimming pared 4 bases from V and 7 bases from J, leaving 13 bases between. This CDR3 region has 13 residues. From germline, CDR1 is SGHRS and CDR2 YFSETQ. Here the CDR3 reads CASSGLIPHTQYF. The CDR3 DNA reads TGCGCCAGCAGCGGACTCATCCCCCATACGCAGTATTTT.

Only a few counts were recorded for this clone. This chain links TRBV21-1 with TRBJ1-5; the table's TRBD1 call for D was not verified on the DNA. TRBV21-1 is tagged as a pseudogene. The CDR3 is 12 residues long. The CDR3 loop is CARPGFNQPQHF. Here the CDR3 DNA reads TGTGCCCGTCCAGGGTTCAATCAGCCCCAGCATTTT.

In DNA form, the CDR3 reads TGTGCCAGCAGCCCCTCGAATAGCTACGAGCAGTACTTC. Translating gives CASSPSNSYEQYF. The chain couples TRBV7-3 to TRBJ2-7; D remains unclear. The CDR3 has 13 residues. V was shortened by 5 bases and J by 3 bases, with 11 bases between the two germline ends. Germline V CDR1 and CDR2: SGHTA, FQGTGA.

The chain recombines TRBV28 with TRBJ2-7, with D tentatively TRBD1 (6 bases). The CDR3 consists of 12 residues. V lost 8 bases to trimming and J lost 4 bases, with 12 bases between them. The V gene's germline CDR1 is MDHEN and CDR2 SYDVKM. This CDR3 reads CASVGTLYEQYF. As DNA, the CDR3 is TGTGCCAGCGTCGGGACATTGTACGAGCAGTACTTC.

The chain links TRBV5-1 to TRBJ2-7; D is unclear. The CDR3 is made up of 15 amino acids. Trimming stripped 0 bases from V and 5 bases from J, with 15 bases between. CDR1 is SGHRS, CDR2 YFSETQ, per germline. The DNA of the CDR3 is TGCGCCAGCAGCTTGGCCGTCCCGAATCTCGACGAGCAGTACTTC. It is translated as CASSLAVPNLDEQYF.

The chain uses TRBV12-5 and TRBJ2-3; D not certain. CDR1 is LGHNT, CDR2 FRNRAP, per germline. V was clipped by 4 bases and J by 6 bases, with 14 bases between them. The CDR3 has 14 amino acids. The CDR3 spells CASGSSARGDTQYF. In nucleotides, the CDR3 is TGTGCTAGTGGTTCGAGCGCGCGTGGCGATACGCAGTATTTT.

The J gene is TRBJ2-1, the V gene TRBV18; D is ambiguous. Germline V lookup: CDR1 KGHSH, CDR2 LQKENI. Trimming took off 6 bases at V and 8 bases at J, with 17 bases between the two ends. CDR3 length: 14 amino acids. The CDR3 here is CASSQVSRTDEQFF. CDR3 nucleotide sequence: TGTGCCAGCTCTCAGGTCTCGCGGACGGATGAGCAGTTCTTC.

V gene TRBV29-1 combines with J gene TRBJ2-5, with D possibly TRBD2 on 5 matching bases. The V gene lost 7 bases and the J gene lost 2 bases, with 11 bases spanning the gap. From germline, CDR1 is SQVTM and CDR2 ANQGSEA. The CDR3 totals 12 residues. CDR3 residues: CSASEAQETQYF. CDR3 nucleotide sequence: TGCAGCGCCTCGGAGGCTCAAGAGACCCAGTACTTC.

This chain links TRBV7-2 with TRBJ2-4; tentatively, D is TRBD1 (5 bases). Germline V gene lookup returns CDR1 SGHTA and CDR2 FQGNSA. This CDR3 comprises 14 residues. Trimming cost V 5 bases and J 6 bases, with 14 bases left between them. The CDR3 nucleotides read TGTGCCAGCAGCCTTCCAGGGTGGGCAAACATTCAGTACTTC. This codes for CASSLPGWANIQYF.

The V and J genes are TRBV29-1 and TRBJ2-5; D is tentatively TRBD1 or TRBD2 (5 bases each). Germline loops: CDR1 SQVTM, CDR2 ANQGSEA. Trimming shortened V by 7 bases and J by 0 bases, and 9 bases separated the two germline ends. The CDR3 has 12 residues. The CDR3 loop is CSAWDHQETQYF. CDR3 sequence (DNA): TGCAGCGCTTGGGACCACCAAGAGACCCAGTACTTC.

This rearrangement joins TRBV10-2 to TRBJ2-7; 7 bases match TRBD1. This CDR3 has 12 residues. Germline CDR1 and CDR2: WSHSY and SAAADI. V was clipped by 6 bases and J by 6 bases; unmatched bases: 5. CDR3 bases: TGCGCCAGCAGCCTCACAGGGGCCGAGCAGTACTTC. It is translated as CASSLTGAEQYF.

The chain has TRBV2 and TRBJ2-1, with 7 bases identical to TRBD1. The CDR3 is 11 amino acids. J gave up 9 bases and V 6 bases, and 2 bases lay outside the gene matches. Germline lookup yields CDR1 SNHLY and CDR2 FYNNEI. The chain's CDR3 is CASSPGGEQFF. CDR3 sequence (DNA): TGTGCCAGCAGCCCAGGGGGTGAGCAGTTCTTC.

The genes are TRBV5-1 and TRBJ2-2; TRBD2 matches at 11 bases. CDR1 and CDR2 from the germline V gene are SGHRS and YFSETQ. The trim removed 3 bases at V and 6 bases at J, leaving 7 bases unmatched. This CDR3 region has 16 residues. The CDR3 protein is CASSYTSGRMAGELFF. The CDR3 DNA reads TGCGCCAGCAGCTATACTAGCGGGAGAATGGCCGGGGAGCTGTTTTTT.

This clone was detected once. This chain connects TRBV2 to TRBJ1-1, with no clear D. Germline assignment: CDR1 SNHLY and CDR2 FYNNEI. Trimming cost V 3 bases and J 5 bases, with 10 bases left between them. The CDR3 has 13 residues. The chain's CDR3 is CASSEVEGTEAFF. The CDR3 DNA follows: TGTGCCAGCAGTGAGGTGGAAGGAACTGAAGCTTTCTTT.

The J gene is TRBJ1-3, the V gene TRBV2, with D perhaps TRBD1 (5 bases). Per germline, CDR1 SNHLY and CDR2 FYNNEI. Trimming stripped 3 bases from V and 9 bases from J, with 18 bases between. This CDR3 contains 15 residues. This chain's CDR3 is CASSDSGAGLGTIYF. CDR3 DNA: TGTGCCAGCAGTGATTCCGGGGCGGGATTGGGCACCATATATTTT.

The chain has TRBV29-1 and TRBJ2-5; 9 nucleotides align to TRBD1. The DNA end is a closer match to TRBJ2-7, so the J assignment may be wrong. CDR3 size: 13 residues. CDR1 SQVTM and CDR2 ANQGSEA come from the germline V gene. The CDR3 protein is CSVADRGGYEQYF. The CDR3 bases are TGCAGCGTTGCGGACAGGGGAGGGTACGAGCAGTACTTC.

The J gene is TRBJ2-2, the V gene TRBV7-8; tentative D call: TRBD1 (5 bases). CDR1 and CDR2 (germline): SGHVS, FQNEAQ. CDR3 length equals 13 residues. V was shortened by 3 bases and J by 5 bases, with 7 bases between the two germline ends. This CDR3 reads CASSFAGTGELFF. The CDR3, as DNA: TGTGCCAGCAGCTTTGCAGGGACCGGGGAGCTGTTTTTT.

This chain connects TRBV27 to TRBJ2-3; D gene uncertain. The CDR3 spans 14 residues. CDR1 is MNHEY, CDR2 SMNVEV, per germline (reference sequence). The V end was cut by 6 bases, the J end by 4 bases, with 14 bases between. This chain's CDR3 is CASRTVAWSDTQYF. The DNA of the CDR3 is TGTGCCAGCAGAACAGTGGCTTGGTCAGATACGCAGTATTTT.

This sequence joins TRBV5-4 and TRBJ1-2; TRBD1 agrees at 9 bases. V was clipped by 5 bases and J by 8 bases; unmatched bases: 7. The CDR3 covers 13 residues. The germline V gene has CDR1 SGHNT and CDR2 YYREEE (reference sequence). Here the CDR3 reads CASSWGQGEGYTF. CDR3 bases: TGTGCCAGCAGTTGGGGACAGGGTGAAGGCTACACCTTC.

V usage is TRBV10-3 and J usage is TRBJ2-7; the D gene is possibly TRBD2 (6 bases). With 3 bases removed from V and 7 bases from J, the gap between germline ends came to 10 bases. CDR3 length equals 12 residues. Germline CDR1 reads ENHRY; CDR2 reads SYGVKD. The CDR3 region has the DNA TGTGCCATCAGTGACGCGGGGACGGAGCAGTACTTC. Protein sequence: CAISDAGTEQYF.